This is a list of T cell receptor beta chains from one sample in a study of CD8 T cells in ankylosing spondylitis. TCRdb independently ran MiXCR on the 5' RACE reads; one entry per CDR3 protein. The sample has over 60,000 distinct CDR3 sequences; about 5.2% are singletons. Source material: blood, either unsorted or a sorted T cell fraction (not recorded which). These receptor sequences come from a male donor with ankylosing spondylitis or in good health (not recorded which). Both conserved end residues are part of each CDR3. D genes are given only for firm matches. Clone size is stated in some rows and not others, as once, few, many or a class when expanded.

D	V	size	J	CDR3	DNA
.	TRBV28	many	TRBJ2-3	CASSPRPTDTQYF	TGTGCCAGCAGTCCCCGCCCCACAGATACGCAGTATTTT
.	TRBV5-1	many	TRBJ1-5	CASSLDPSNQPQHF	TGCGCCAGCAGCTTGGACCCTAGCAATCAGCCCCAGCATTTT
TRBD1	TRBV7-2	many	TRBJ1-2	CASSPDRGHGYTF	TGTGCCAGCAGCCCGGACAGGGGGCATGGCTACACCTTC
TRBD2	TRBV7-6	many	TRBJ2-1	CASSATSGYNNEQFF	TGTGCCAGCAGCGCGACTAGCGGGTATAACAATGAGCAGTTCTTC
TRBD2	TRBV5-1	many	TRBJ2-1	CASSPRGTSSSRNSYNEQFF	TGCGCCAGCAGCCCCCGCGGGACTAGTAGTTCGCGGAACTCCTACAATGAGCAGTTCTTC
TRBD2	TRBV20-1	many	TRBJ2-1	CSASTSGGAYNEQFF	TGCAGTGCTAGCACTAGCGGGGGGGCCTACAATGAGCAGTTCTTC
.	TRBV5-1	many	TRBJ2-2	CASSWLTSAAGELFF	TGCGCCAGCAGCTGGCTCACCTCAGCGGCCGGGGAGCTGTTTTTT
TRBD2	TRBV20-1	many	TRBJ2-5	CSATPVAGLGETQYF	TGCAGTGCAACCCCGGTAGCGGGCTTGGGGGAGACCCAGTACTTC
TRBD2	TRBV7-9	.	TRBJ2-1	CASSLDGLAGQFF	TGTGCCAGCAGCTTAGATGGACTAGCAGGGCAGTTCTTC
.	TRBV28	many	TRBJ1-1	CASSLSRKAFF	TGTGCCAGCAGTTTATCTCGGAAGGCTTTCTTT
.	TRBV12-3/TRBV12-4	many	TRBJ1-1	CASSPPPRSSEAFF	TGTGCCAGCAGCCCTCCGCCCAGGTCCTCTGAAGCTTTCTTT
.	TRBV7-9	few	TRBJ1-1	CASSLAHLGAFF	TGTGCCAGCAGCTTAGCACATCTGGGTGCTTTCTTT
TRBD1	TRBV4-3	many	TRBJ2-7	CASSQAWGQAYEQYF	TGCGCCAGCAGCCAAGCTTGGGGACAGGCTTACGAGCAGTACTTC
TRBD1	TRBV28	many	TRBJ2-3	CASREDRDADTQYF	TGTGCCAGCAGAGAGGACAGGGACGCAGATACGCAGTATTTT
.	TRBV7-9	.	TRBJ2-7	CASSLTGQYEQYF	TGTGCCAGCAGCTTGACAGGACAGTACGAGCAGTACTTC
TRBD2	TRBV5-1	many	TRBJ2-5	CASSLAGLVVGETQYF	TGCGCCAGCAGCTTGGCGGGACTAGTTGTGGGAGAGACCCAGTACTTC
TRBD1	TRBV6-2/TRBV6-3	many	TRBJ2-7	CASCGQVTGSYEQYF	TGTGCCAGCTGTGGACAGGTGACGGGTTCCTACGAGCAGTACTTC
.	TRBV19	many	TRBJ1-2	CASSTSFLTGHLGYTF	TGTGCCAGTAGTACCTCCTTCTTGACAGGACATCTGGGCTACACCTTC
.	TRBV4-2	many	TRBJ2-2	CASSHPGEGTANTGELFF	TGTGCCAGCAGCCACCCCGGCGAGGGGACCGCGAACACCGGGGAGCTGTTTTTT
.	TRBV20-1	many	TRBJ2-1	CSARAPRTGSRGNEQFF	TGCAGTGCTAGAGCCCCCCGAACAGGTTCCAGAGGCAATGAGCAGTTCTTC
TRBD1	TRBV29-1	many	TRBJ1-1	CSVVTGDMNTEAFF	TGCAGCGTTGTCACAGGGGACATGAACACTGAAGCTTTCTTT
.	TRBV7-2	.	TRBJ2-3	CASSYGTSRTDTQYF	TGTGCCAGCAGCTATGGGACATCGCGCACAGATACGCAGTATTTT
.	TRBV7-3	many	TRBJ2-4	CASSLYRGENIQYF	TGTGCCAGCAGCTTATATAGGGGCGAAAACATTCAGTACTTC
.	TRBV5-1	many	TRBJ2-1	CASSLDSSYNEQFF	TGCGCCAGCAGCTTGGACAGCTCCTACAATGAGCAGTTCTTC
TRBD1	TRBV9	many	TRBJ2-3	CASSVPGGGMADTQYF	TGTGCCAGCAGCGTACCAGGGGGCGGTATGGCAGATACGCAGTATTTT
.	TRBV20-1	many	TRBJ2-2	CSANYREGVTGELFF	TGCAGTGCAAACTACAGGGAAGGAGTGACCGGGGAGCTGTTTTTT
.	TRBV4-1	many	TRBJ2-7	CASSQEGLFSYEQYF	TGCGCCAGCAGCCAAGAAGGCCTTTTCTCCTACGAGCAGTACTTC
.	TRBV5-1	many	TRBJ1-5	CASSFLRDRINQPQHF	TGCGCCAGCAGCTTTTTACGAGACAGGATCAATCAGCCCCAGCATTTT
TRBD1	TRBV11-2	.	TRBJ2-1	CASSLGTGGLYNEQFF	TGTGCCAGCAGCCTAGGGACAGGGGGCCTCTACAATGAGCAGTTCTTC
TRBD1	TRBV7-9	few	TRBJ1-1	CASKLPGTVNTEAFF	TGTGCCAGCAAACTACCCGGGACAGTGAACACTGAAGCTTTCTTT
TRBD1	TRBV5-1	many	TRBJ1-1	CASSLALGTGATEAFF	TGCGCCAGCAGCTTGGCCTTAGGGACAGGGGCTACTGAAGCTTTCTTT
.	TRBV20-1	many	TRBJ2-7	CSARDQRLTYEQYF	TGCAGTGCTAGAGATCAAAGGCTCACCTACGAGCAGTACTTC
TRBD2	TRBV7-9	few	TRBJ2-3	CASSLLAGGRAGEDTQYF	TGTGCCAGCAGCCTACTAGCGGGGGGCCGAGCGGGAGAAGATACGCAGTATTTT
.	TRBV18	many	TRBJ1-2	CASSPPNRVWPLDGYTF	TGTGCCAGCTCACCCCCAAACCGGGTATGGCCATTGGATGGCTACACCTTC
.	TRBV3-1	.	TRBJ2-1	CATSGIRWTSGTLYNEQFF	TGTGCCACCTCCGGTATTCGTTGGACATCCGGGACTCTTTACAATGAGCAGTTCTTC
TRBD1	TRBV11-2	many	TRBJ2-1	CASSLDRGLYNEQFF	TGTGCCAGCAGCCTTGACAGGGGCCTTTACAATGAGCAGTTCTTC
.	TRBV5-1	many	TRBJ2-1	CASSLDDPRENEQFF	TGCGCCAGCAGCTTGGATGACCCGAGGGAGAATGAGCAGTTCTTC
TRBD2	TRBV20-1	many	TRBJ2-1	CCARDLSGGAAGDEQFF	TGCTGTGCTAGAGATCTGAGCGGGGGGGCCGCAGGGGATGAGCAGTTCTTC
.	TRBV7-3	once	TRBJ2-2	CASSFVGTDTGELFF	TGTGCCAGCAGCTTCGTAGGGACGGACACCGGGGAGCTGTTTTTT
TRBD1	TRBV18	many	TRBJ2-7	CASSPRTGTANYEQYF	TGTGCCAGCTCGCCTCGAACCGGGACAGCGAACTACGAGCAGTACTTC
.	TRBV5-1	many	TRBJ2-2	CASSLDSNTGELFF	TGCGCCAGCAGCTTGGACTCGAATACCGGGGAGCTGTTTTTT
.	TRBV20-1	many	TRBJ2-1	CGWRGAGNEQFF	TGCGGCTGGAGGGGGGCGGGCAATGAGCAGTTCTTC
TRBD1	TRBV5-1	many	TRBJ1-6	CASSLGTGTDSFPLHF	TGCGCCAGCAGCTTGGGAACCGGGACAGATTCCTTTCCCCTCCACTTT
.	TRBV4-1	many	TRBJ1-5	CASSQVRGGEVLQPQHF	TGCGCCAGCAGCCAAGTACGGGGCGGCGAAGTTTTGCAGCCCCAGCATTTT
.	TRBV4-2	many	TRBJ2-1	CASSQARTGQGGNEQFF	TGTGCCAGCAGCCAAGCTAGGACTGGCCAAGGAGGCAATGAGCAGTTCTTC
.	TRBV4-1	many	TRBJ2-7	CASSQERGNEQYF	TGCGCCAGCAGCCAAGAGAGAGGGAACGAGCAGTACTTC
TRBD2	TRBV5-1	many	TRBJ2-1	CASSIDLAGRSHNEQFF	TGCGCCAGCAGCATTGACCTAGCGGGGAGGTCCCACAATGAGCAGTTCTTC
.	TRBV6-6	many	TRBJ1-5	CASSQDRQPQHF	TGTGCCAGCAGCCAAGACAGACAGCCCCAGCATTTT
.	TRBV12-3/TRBV12-4	many	TRBJ1-1	CASSFLDEAFF	TGTGCCAGCAGTTTTTTGGATGAAGCTTTCTTT
.	TRBV3-1	many	TRBJ2-7	CASSQGSGPFYEQYF	TGTGCCAGCAGCCAAGGATCAGGCCCATTCTACGAGCAGTACTTC
TRBD1	TRBV9	.	TRBJ1-2	CASSQTGINGYTF	TGTGCCAGCAGCCAGACAGGGATTAATGGCTACACCTTC
.	TRBV5-1	many	TRBJ2-7	CASSRAQESYYEQYF	TGCGCCAGCAGCCGGGCCCAGGAGTCTTACTACGAGCAGTACTTC
.	TRBV2	many	TRBJ1-5	CASSEALASNQPQHF	TGTGCCAGCAGTGAAGCCCTGGCGAGCAATCAGCCCCAGCATTTT
.	TRBV5-6	.	TRBJ2-5	CANSLAAQETQYF	TGTGCCAACAGTTTGGCGGCTCAAGAGACCCAGTACTTC
.	TRBV4-3	many	TRBJ1-6	CASSQGDGYGSPLHF	TGCGCCAGCAGCCAGGGGGACGGGTATGGGTCACCCCTCCACTTT
TRBD1	TRBV10-3	many	TRBJ1-1	CAIQGGLVNTEAFF	TGTGCCATCCAGGGGGGTTTGGTAAACACTGAAGCTTTCTTT